This TCR beta chain was identified in a study of vaccination and CD4 T cells after COVID-19 (dated by TCRdb to between 2021 and 2023). The study in broad terms: Convalescent patients had a positive SARS-CoV-2 result on nasal swab PCR, and of these patients, some 10 had mild disease and one had severe disease. Six males and four females were included in the convalescent cohort, with two Hispanic individuals, seven Caucasians, two Asians and one multiracial person represented. Participants got two doses of the Pfizer-BioNTech BNT162b2 vaccine (n=8) or two doses of the Moderna mRNA-1273 vaccine (n=2). Post-COVID blood samples from convalescent patients were collected a median of about 100 days after diagnosis, with a range of about 30 to 170 days. Post-vaccine blood samples were collected a median of approximately 72 days after the second vaccine dose, ranging from about 13 to 241 days. For stimulating the cultures, overlapping spike peptide pools were used, derived from SARS-CoV-2 as well as from the common cold coronaviruses HCoV-NL63, HCoV-OC43 and HCoV-229E. As controls, cultures received a CEFX viral epitope pool (the positive control), an HIV-1 Nef peptide pool (the negative control), or no peptide at all. The spike-specific CD4+ TCR repertoire was compared before and after mRNA vaccination in 10 COVID-19 convalescent patients and several infection-naive healthy vaccine recipients. Here is what the overall study found, with its caveats: Of the vaccine-specific clones found in convalescent patients, nearly all (304 of 307) were mono-reactive for SARS-CoV-2 spike instead of being cross-reactive with common cold coronaviruses. Only a relatively small number of convalescent patients were included in the study, and early timepoints following natural infection were not analyzed. The median number of SARS-CoV-2-reactive clonotypes rose from under 25 after infection to 35 to 45 after vaccination, but the change was not significant. In convalescent patients, a median around 86% of post-vaccine SARS-CoV-2-reactive clones were detected only after vaccination, and vaccine-specific priming was suggested by this finding.

About this clonotype: The antigen it recognizes is unknown. Base qualities are not recorded, but no much larger clone differs from it by a single base.

CDR1 and CDR2 (SNHLY, FYNNEI) derive from the germline V gene. Its CDR3 holds 13 amino acids, cysteine through phenylalanine. The only DNA kept is the CDR3, 39 bases in frame from the first base. Relative to germline, V is 7 bases shorter and J is 2 bases shorter, with 11 bases between their ends. The sample's treatment or condition label is to be understood as: approximately nine-day PBMC culture with coronavirus spike peptide pools or control peptides (ViraFEST assay). The study used the ViraFEST assay, which expanded antigen-specific T cells with peptide pools and then identified expanded clonotypes by TCR sequencing. The positive SARS-CoV-2 PCR tests of the convalescent patients were dated from March to December 2020, before the Alpha, Beta and Delta variants emerged in the United States. Under 2.5 million PBMCs per well were cultured in IMDM with approximately 5% human AB serum and roughly 9.3 IU/ml IL-2, plus 10 ug/ml peptide pools. Half of the culture medium was replaced with fresh IL-2-containing medium on days 3 and 7. Once the cells had been in culture for around nine days, the EasySep CD4+ T cell isolation kit was used to isolate CD4+ T cells by negative selection. Ficoll-Paque Plus gradient centrifugation was used to isolate PBMCs from whole blood, and the isolated PBMCs were then either used fresh or cryopreserved at -140C. Culture conditions were generally each tested in triplicate wells.

The library came from PCR. DNA from cultured CD4+ T cells underwent TCR sequencing with the Oncomine TCR Beta short-read assay at the Johns Hopkins FTIC core. The QIAamp micro DNA kit was used to extract genomic DNA from the cultured CD4+ T cells. Oncomine TCR Beta libraries from cultured CD4+ T cells were pooled with unique dual indexes and sequenced on an Illumina iSeq 100. In the paper's pipeline: Non-productive sequences were removed, and CDR3s that did not start with C, did not end with F or W, or were shorter than 7 amino acids were discarded. Antigen-specific clonotypes were identified with the MANAFEST web application by comparing peptide-stimulated wells with reference and other culture wells. Positive clones required FDR below 0.05, an odds ratio above 5, and productive frequency above 0.1% in at least two of three replicate wells. Clonotypes that were significantly expanded in both SARS-CoV-2 spike wells and at least one common cold coronavirus spike condition were defined as cross-reactive. Levenshtein distances (stringdist) and unrooted phylogenetic trees (ape) in R version 3.6.1 were used to assess CDR3 homology. TCRdb reanalyzed the raw reads on its own, using fastp at Q25 for trimming and MiXCR for clone calling, and kept in-frame beta chains. Rows with one shared CDR3 protein collapse into an entry with the most common genes and DNA. Clone size and V and J calls follow TCRdb, not the original study. Counted in this sample were 13,000 or so distinct CDR3 sequences; roughly 39% of them appeared once. The ten biggest clones cover over 12% of the sample.

The sequence links TRBV2 to TRBJ1-1; the D gene is perhaps TRBD1, on 5 matching bases. The specimen was CD4+ T cells from blood, cultured in vitro. The sequence was collected from a human donor who had recovered from COVID-19. Here is the DNA: TGTGCCAGCACCGCCCAGGGAAACACTGAAGCTTTCTTT. Protein translation: CASTAQGNTEAFF. The reference TRBV2 and TRBJ1-1 proteins fill in what lies around the CDR3, so the full variable domain reads EPEVTQTPSHQVTQMGQEVILRCVPISNHLYFYWYRQILGQKVEFLVSFYNNEISEKSEIFDDQFSVERPDGSNFTLKIRSTKLEDSAMYFCASTAQGNTEAFFGQGTRLTVV.